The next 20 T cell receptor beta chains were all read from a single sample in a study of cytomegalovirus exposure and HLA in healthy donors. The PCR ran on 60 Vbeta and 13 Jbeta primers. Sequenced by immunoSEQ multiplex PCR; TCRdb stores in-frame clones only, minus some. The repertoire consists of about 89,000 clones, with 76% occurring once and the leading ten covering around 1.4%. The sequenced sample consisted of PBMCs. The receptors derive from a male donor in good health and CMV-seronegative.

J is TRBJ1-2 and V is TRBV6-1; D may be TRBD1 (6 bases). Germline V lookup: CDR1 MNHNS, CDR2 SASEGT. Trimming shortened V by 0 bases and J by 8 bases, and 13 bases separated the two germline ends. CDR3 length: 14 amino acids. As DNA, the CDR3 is TGTGCCAGCAGTGAAGCGCTAGGGGGAGGGGGCTACACCTTC. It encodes CASSEALGGGGYTF.

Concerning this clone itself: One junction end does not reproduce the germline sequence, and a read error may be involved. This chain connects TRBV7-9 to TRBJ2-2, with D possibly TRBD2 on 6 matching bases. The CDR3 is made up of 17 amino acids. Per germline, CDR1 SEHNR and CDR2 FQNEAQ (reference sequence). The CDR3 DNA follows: TGCGCCAGCAGCCAAGGAGGGGCGTGGGAGAGGTCCGGGGAGCTGTTTTTT. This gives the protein CASSQGGAWERSGELFF.

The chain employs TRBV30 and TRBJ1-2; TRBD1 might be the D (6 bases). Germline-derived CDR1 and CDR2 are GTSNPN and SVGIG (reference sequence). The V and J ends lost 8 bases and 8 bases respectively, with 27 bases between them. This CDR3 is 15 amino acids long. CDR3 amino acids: CAGDTGSGLNGGYTF. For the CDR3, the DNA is TGTGCCGGGGATACAGGGAGTGGGTTAAATGGCGGCTACACCTTC. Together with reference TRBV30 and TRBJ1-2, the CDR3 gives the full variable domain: SQTIHQWPATLVQPVGSPLSLECTVEGTSNPNLYWYRQAAGRGLQLLFYSVGIGQISSEVPQNLSASRPQDRQFILSSKKLLLSDSGFYLCAGDTGSGLNGGYTFGSGTRLTVV.

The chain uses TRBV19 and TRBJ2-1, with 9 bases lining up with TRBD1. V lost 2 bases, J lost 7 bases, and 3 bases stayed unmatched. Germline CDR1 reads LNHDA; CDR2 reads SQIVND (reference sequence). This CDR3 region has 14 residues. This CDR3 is CASSIMGTGNEQFF. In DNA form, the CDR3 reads TGTGCCAGTAGTATAATGGGGACAGGGAATGAGCAGTTCTTC.

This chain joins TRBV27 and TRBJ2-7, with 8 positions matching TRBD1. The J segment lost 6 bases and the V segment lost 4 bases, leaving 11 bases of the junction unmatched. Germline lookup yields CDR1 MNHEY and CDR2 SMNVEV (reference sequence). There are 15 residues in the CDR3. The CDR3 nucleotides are TGTGCCAGCAGTTCCTCCGGGACAGGCCTCCTCGAGCAGTACTTC. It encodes CASSSSGTGLLEQYF.

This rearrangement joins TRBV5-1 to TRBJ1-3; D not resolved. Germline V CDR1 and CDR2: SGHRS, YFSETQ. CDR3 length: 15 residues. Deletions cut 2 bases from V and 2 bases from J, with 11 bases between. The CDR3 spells CASSLEGNTGNTIYF. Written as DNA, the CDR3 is TGCGCCAGCAGCTTAGAGGGTAATACTGGAAACACCATATATTTT.

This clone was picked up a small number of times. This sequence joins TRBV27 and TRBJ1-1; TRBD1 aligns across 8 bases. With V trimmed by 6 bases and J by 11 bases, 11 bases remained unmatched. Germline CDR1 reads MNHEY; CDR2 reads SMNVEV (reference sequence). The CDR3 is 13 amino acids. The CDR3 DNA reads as TGTGCCAGCAGCCGAGCAGGGGGCCTCGAGGCTTTCTTT. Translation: CASSRAGGLEAFF.

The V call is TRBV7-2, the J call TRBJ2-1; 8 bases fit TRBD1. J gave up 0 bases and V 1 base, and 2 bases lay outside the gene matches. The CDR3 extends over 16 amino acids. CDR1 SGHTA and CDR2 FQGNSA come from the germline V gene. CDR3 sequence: CASSLGGTGSYNEQFF. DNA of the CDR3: TGTGCCAGCAGCTTAGGGGGGACAGGCTCCTACAATGAGCAGTTCTTC. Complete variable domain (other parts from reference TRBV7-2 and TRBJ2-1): GAGVSQSPSNKVTEKGKDVELRCDPISGHTALYWYRQSLGQGLEFLIYFQGNSAPDKSGLPSDRFSAERTGGSVSTLTIQRTQQEDSAVYLCASSLGGTGSYNEQFFGPGTRLTVL.

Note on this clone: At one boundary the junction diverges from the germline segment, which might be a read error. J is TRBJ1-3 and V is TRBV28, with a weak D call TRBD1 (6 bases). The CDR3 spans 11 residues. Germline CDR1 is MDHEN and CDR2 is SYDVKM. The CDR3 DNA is TGTGCCAGCAGTATAATCCGACAGGAAAGTTTT. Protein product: CASSIIRQESF.

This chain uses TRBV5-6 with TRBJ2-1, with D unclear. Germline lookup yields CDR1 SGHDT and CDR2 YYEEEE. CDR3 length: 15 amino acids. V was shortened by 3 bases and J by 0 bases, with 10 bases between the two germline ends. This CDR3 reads CASSSPRSSYNEQFF. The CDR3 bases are TGTGCCAGCAGCTCCCCCCGGAGCTCCTACAATGAGCAGTTCTTC.

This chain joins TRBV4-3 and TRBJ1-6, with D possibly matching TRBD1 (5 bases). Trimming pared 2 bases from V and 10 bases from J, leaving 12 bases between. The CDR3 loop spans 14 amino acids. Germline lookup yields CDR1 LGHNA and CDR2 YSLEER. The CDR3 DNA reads TGCGCCAGCAGCCAAAGTGGTGCAGGGTCACCCCTCCACTTT. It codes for CASSQSGAGSPLHF.

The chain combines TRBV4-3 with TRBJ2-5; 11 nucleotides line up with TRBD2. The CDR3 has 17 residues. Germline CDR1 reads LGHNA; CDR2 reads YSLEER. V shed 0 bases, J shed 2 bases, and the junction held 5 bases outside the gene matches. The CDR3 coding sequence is TGCGCCAGCAGCCAAGAGTCCATAGCGGGAGGGCAAGAGACCCAGTACTTC. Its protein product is CASSQESIAGGQETQYF.

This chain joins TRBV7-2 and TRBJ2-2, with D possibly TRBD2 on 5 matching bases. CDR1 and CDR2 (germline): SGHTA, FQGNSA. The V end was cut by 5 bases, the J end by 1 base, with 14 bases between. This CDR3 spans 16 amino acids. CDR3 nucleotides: TGTGCCAGCAGCCTCGGTAGGACTCAGAACACCGGGGAGCTGTTTTTT. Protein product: CASSLGRTQNTGELFF.

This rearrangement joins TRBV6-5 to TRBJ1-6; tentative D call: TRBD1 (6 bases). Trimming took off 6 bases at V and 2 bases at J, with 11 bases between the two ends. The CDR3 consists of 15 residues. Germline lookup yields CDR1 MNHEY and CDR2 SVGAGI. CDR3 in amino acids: CASRERGTYNSPLHF. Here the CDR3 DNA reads TGTGCCAGCAGGGAAAGGGGGACCTATAATTCACCCCTCCACTTT.

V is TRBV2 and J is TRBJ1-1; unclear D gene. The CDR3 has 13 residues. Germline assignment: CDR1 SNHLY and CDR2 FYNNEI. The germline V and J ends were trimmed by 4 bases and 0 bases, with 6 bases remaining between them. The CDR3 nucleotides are TGTGCCAGCAGTGCTTACATGAACACTGAAGCTTTCTTT. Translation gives CASSAYMNTEAFF.

The CDR3 DNA follows: TGTGCCAGCAGCGCCCGGACGGGGACGCAGTATTTT. It codes for CASSARTGTQYF. V gene TRBV21-1 combines with J gene TRBJ2-3; the table's D call of TRBD2 was not tested on the DNA. TRBV21-1 is given as a pseudogene. This CDR3 spans 12 amino acids.

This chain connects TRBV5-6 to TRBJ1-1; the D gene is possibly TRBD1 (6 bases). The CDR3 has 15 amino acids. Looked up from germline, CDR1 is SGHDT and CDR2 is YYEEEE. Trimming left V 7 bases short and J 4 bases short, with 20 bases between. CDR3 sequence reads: CASLYKVTGITEAFF. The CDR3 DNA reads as TGTGCCAGCTTATATAAAGTTACAGGGATCACTGAAGCTTTCTTT. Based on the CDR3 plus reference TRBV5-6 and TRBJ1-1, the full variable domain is DAGVTQSPTHLIKTRGQQVTLRCSPKSGHDTVSWYQQALGQGPQFIFQYYEEEERQRGNFPDRFSGHQFPNYSSELNVNALLLGDSALYLCASLYKVTGITEAFFGQGTRLTVV.

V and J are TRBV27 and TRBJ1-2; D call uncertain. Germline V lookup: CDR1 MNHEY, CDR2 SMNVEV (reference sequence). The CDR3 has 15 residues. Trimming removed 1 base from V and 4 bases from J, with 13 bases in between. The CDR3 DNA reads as TGTGCCAGCAGTTTATACTTACAGTCCCCCTATGGCTACACCTTC. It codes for CASSLYLQSPYGYTF.

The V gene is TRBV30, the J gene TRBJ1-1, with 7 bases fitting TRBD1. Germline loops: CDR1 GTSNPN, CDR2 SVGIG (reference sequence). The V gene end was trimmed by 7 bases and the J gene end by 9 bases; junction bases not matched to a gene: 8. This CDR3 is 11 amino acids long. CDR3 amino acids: CASPNRGKAFF. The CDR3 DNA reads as TGTGCCTCACCGAACAGGGGAAAAGCTTTCTTT. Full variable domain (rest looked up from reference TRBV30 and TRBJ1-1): SQTIHQWPATLVQPVGSPLSLECTVEGTSNPNLYWYRQAAGRGLQLLFYSVGIGQISSEVPQNLSASRPQDRQFILSSKKLLLSDSGFYLCASPNRGKAFFGQGTRLTVV.

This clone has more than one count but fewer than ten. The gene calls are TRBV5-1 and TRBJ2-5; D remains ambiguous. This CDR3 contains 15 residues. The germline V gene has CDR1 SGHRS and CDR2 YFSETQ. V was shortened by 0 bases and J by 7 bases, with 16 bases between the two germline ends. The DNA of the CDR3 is TGCGCCAGCAGCTTGGTTCCGAGTCCTGATGTGACCCAGTACTTC. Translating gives CASSLVPSPDVTQYF. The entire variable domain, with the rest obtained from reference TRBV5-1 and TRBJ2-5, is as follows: KAGVTQTPRYLIKTRGQQVTLSCSPISGHRSVSWYQQTPGQGLQFLFEYFSETQRNKGNFPGRFSGRQFSNSRSEMNVSTLELGDSALYLCASSLVPSPDVTQYFGPGTRLLVL.